This T cell receptor (beta chain) was observed in a study of cytomegalovirus exposure and HLA in healthy donors. The study's findings and limits: Later analysis suggested links between common viral pathogens and several top significant clusters.

In the case of this clone: Its target is not known.

The PCR contained 60 Vbeta and 13 Jbeta primers. Data came from immunoSEQ multiplex PCR; TCRdb stores just in-frame clones and leaves some out. The table shows 100,000 or so clones, with around four fifths occurring only once. This sequence originates from a man in his thirties or forties in good health and CMV-seropositive. Sequenced: PBMCs.

CDR3 protein: CASSSYRGFGGYTF. The CDR3 DNA sequence: TGTGCCAGCAGCTCCTACAGGGGGTTCGGTGGCTACACCTTC. The rearrangement uses TRBV7-2 and TRBJ1-2; 8 bases match TRBD1. The CDR3 has 14 residues. The V and J ends lost 4 bases and 7 bases, in that order; junction bases with no gene match: 8. Germline lookup yields CDR1 SGHTA and CDR2 FQGNSA.